The rows below give T cell receptor beta chains drawn from one sample of a study of shared clonotypes between healthy human individuals. Clones were sequenced by immunoSEQ multiplex PCR, and TCRdb holds only the in-frame ones, with some missing. The data show a few million clones, more than 90% seen once. Sample: naive CD4+ T cells sorted from blood. All receptors derive from a man between 18 and 35 years old in good health. CDR3s include the opening cysteine and the closing phenylalanine or tryptophan. A D gene is named only where the DNA matches it firmly. Clone size is stated in some rows and not others, as once, few, many or a class when expanded.

d_call: -
clone_size: -
j_call: TRBJ1-5
v_call: TRBV2
cdr3_aa: CASRGEQGNQPQHF
cdr3_nt: TGTGCCTCCCGAGGGGAACAGGGCAATCAGCCCCAGCATTTT

d_call: TRBD1
clone_size: -
j_call: TRBJ1-2
v_call: TRBV10-3
cdr3_aa: CAISTGTGGRYGYTF
cdr3_nt: TGTGCCATCAGTACCGGGACAGGGGGACGATATGGCTACACCTTC

d_call: -
clone_size: -
j_call: TRBJ1-1
v_call: TRBV28
cdr3_aa: CASSTASGAGNTEAFF
cdr3_nt: TGTGCCAGCAGTACAGCATCCGGGGCAGGGAACACTGAAGCTTTCTTT

d_call: -
clone_size: -
j_call: TRBJ1-5
v_call: TRBV5-1
cdr3_aa: CASSLVLGAPQHF
cdr3_nt: TGCGCCAGCAGCTTGGTTTTGGGGGCGCCCCAGCATTTT

d_call: -
clone_size: -
j_call: TRBJ1-5
v_call: TRBV25-1
cdr3_aa: CASSDRTINQPQHF
cdr3_nt: TGTGCCAGCAGTGATCGGACAATCAATCAGCCCCAGCATTTT

d_call: -
clone_size: -
j_call: TRBJ1-5
v_call: TRBV11-2
cdr3_aa: CASSTGSTNQPQHF
cdr3_nt: TGTGCCAGCAGCACCGGGAGCACCAATCAGCCCCAGCATTTT

d_call: -
clone_size: -
j_call: TRBJ2-2
v_call: TRBV27
cdr3_aa: CASSRAGVTGELFF
cdr3_nt: TGTGCCAGCAGTCGGGCAGGGGTCACCGGGGAGCTGTTTTTT

d_call: -
clone_size: -
j_call: TRBJ2-5
v_call: TRBV5-4
cdr3_aa: CASSLAGARGETQYF
cdr3_nt: TGTGCCAGCAGCTTGGCCGGGGCCAGGGGAGAGACCCAGTACTTC

d_call: -
clone_size: once
j_call: TRBJ1-1
v_call: TRBV14
cdr3_aa: CASRPGFMNTEAFF
cdr3_nt: TGTGCCAGCAGGCCGGGATTTATGAACACTGAAGCTTTCTTT

d_call: TRBD2
clone_size: -
j_call: TRBJ2-2
v_call: TRBV5-1
cdr3_aa: CASMPGGYTGELFF
cdr3_nt: TGCGCCAGCATGCCGGGAGGGTACACCGGGGAGCTGTTTTTT

d_call: -
clone_size: -
j_call: TRBJ2-5
v_call: TRBV5-1
cdr3_aa: CASSLGRDPQETQYF
cdr3_nt: TGCGCCAGCAGCTTGGGGCGGGATCCCCAAGAGACCCAGTACTTC

d_call: -
clone_size: -
j_call: TRBJ2-7
v_call: TRBV9
cdr3_aa: CASSVDHRTPTYEQYF
cdr3_nt: TGTGCCAGCAGCGTGGACCATAGGACACCAACCTACGAGCAGTACTTC

d_call: -
clone_size: -
j_call: TRBJ2-1
v_call: TRBV20-1
cdr3_aa: CSARDREEQFF
cdr3_nt: TGCAGTGCTAGAGATCGAGAGGAGCAGTTCTTC

d_call: -
clone_size: -
j_call: TRBJ1-2
v_call: TRBV18
cdr3_aa: CASSPGNGYTF
cdr3_nt: TGTGCCAGCTCTCCGGGGAATGGCTACACCTTC

d_call: TRBD1
clone_size: -
j_call: TRBJ1-2
v_call: TRBV5-1
cdr3_aa: CASSLGTETNYGYTF
cdr3_nt: TGCGCCAGCAGCTTAGGGACAGAAACTAACTATGGCTACACCTTC

d_call: TRBD2
clone_size: -
j_call: TRBJ2-5
v_call: TRBV6-5
cdr3_aa: CASIAAGGLQETQYF
cdr3_nt: TGTGCCAGCATCGCAGCGGGGGGACTGCAAGAGACCCAGTACTTC

d_call: -
clone_size: few
j_call: TRBJ1-2
v_call: TRBV6-5
cdr3_aa: CASSYNGFSYGYTF
cdr3_nt: TGTGCCAGCAGTTACAACGGCTTCAGCTATGGCTACACCTTC

d_call: -
clone_size: -
j_call: TRBJ1-2
v_call: TRBV19
cdr3_aa: CASSRDLNYGYTF
cdr3_nt: TGTGCCAGTAGCAGGGACCTTAACTATGGCTACACCTTC

d_call: -
clone_size: once
j_call: TRBJ2-1
v_call: TRBV7-6
cdr3_aa: CASSPTKSSYNEQFF
cdr3_nt: TGTGCCAGCAGCCCTACCAAATCCTCCTACAATGAGCAGTTCTTC

d_call: -
clone_size: few
j_call: TRBJ1-3
v_call: TRBV2
cdr3_aa: CASSGSGNTIYF
cdr3_nt: TGTGCCAGTTCTGGCTCTGGAAACACCATATATTTT

d_call: TRBD1
clone_size: -
j_call: TRBJ2-7
v_call: TRBV6-5
cdr3_aa: CASRAAGQGTYEQYF
cdr3_nt: TGTGCCAGCAGGGCCGCCGGACAGGGGACCTACGAGCAGTACTTC

d_call: TRBD1
clone_size: once
j_call: TRBJ1-4
v_call: TRBV5-1
cdr3_aa: CASSSDRDGEKLFF
cdr3_nt: TGCGCCAGCAGCTCCGACAGGGACGGTGAAAAACTGTTTTTT

d_call: -
clone_size: -
j_call: TRBJ2-7
v_call: TRBV10-3
cdr3_aa: CAISEPQGYEQYF
cdr3_nt: TGTGCCATCAGTGAGCCACAAGGCTACGAGCAGTACTTC

d_call: TRBD1
clone_size: -
j_call: TRBJ1-4
v_call: TRBV7-9
cdr3_aa: CASSLGDRRNEKLFF
cdr3_nt: TGTGCCAGCAGCTTAGGGGACAGAAGAAATGAAAAACTGTTTTTT

d_call: TRBD1
clone_size: few
j_call: TRBJ2-4
v_call: TRBV2
cdr3_aa: CASRADRVAAGIQYF
cdr3_nt: TGTGCCAGCAGAGCGGACAGGGTAGCTGCTGGCATTCAGTACTTC

d_call: TRBD1
clone_size: -
j_call: TRBJ2-7
v_call: TRBV25-1
cdr3_aa: CASSATGGTYEQYF
cdr3_nt: TGTGCCAGCAGTGCGACAGGGGGCACATACGAGCAGTACTTC

d_call: TRBD2
clone_size: -
j_call: TRBJ2-7
v_call: TRBV6-1
cdr3_aa: CASSEGGLLQYF
cdr3_nt: TGTGCCAGCAGTGAGGGAGGGCTCCTGCAGTACTTC

d_call: -
clone_size: -
j_call: TRBJ2-5
v_call: TRBV10-3
cdr3_aa: CAISAGTSWAAQYF
cdr3_nt: TGTGCCATCTCCGCCGGGACGTCCTGGGCGGCCCAGTACTTC

d_call: -
clone_size: -
j_call: TRBJ1-2
v_call: TRBV5-6
cdr3_aa: CASSVSGTVYGYTF
cdr3_nt: TGTGCCAGCAGCGTATCCGGGACGGTATATGGCTACACCTTC

d_call: TRBD1
clone_size: -
j_call: TRBJ1-6
v_call: TRBV10-1
cdr3_aa: CASSGGQAISSYNSPLHF
cdr3_nt: TGCGCCAGCAGTGGGGGACAGGCGATAAGCTCCTATAATTCACCCCTCCACTTT

d_call: -
clone_size: once
j_call: TRBJ1-5
v_call: TRBV7-7
cdr3_aa: CASSFGGRQKNSNQPQHF
cdr3_nt: TGTGCTAGCAGCTTCGGGGGACGACAGAAAAATAGCAATCAGCCCCAGCATTTT

d_call: -
clone_size: -
j_call: TRBJ1-5
v_call: TRBV5-6
cdr3_aa: CASSPGRNQPQHF
cdr3_nt: TGTGCCAGCAGCCCGGGCCGTAATCAGCCCCAGCATTTT

d_call: -
clone_size: -
j_call: TRBJ1-1
v_call: TRBV7-2
cdr3_aa: CASRSGQNTEAFF
cdr3_nt: TGTGCCAGCAGATCGGGACAGAACACTGAAGCTTTCTTT

d_call: TRBD2
clone_size: -
j_call: TRBJ2-1
v_call: TRBV6-5
cdr3_aa: CASSYTGTSRGNEQFF
cdr3_nt: TGTGCCAGCAGTTACACCGGGACTAGCAGAGGCAATGAGCAGTTCTTC

d_call: TRBD1
clone_size: -
j_call: TRBJ2-5
v_call: TRBV5-4
cdr3_aa: CASSRQGVMETQYF
cdr3_nt: TGTGCCAGCAGTCGACAGGGGGTGATGGAGACCCAGTACTTC

d_call: -
clone_size: -
j_call: TRBJ2-7
v_call: TRBV5-1
cdr3_aa: CASSLRTDASREQYF
cdr3_nt: TGCGCCAGCAGCTTGAGGACAGACGCTAGTCGCGAGCAGTACTTC

d_call: -
clone_size: -
j_call: TRBJ1-1
v_call: TRBV7-2
cdr3_aa: CASSLGVGQMKDTEAFF
cdr3_nt: TGTGCCAGCAGCTTGGGGGTGGGACAAATGAAGGACACTGAAGCTTTCTTT

d_call: -
clone_size: -
j_call: TRBJ1-2
v_call: TRBV9
cdr3_aa: CASSISGLNFGYTF
cdr3_nt: TGTGCCAGCAGCATATCGGGCCTTAACTTTGGCTACACCTTC

d_call: TRBD2
clone_size: -
j_call: TRBJ2-3
v_call: TRBV11-2
cdr3_aa: CASSRNAGGSTDTQYF
cdr3_nt: TGTGCCAGCAGCCGTAATGCCGGCGGGAGTACAGATACGCAGTATTTT

d_call: -
clone_size: -
j_call: TRBJ2-3
v_call: TRBV5-4
cdr3_aa: CASSPGGRRLTDTQYF
cdr3_nt: TGTGCCAGCAGCCCAGGGGGGAGGCGTCTCACAGATACGCAGTATTTT

d_call: -
clone_size: -
j_call: TRBJ2-2
v_call: TRBV29-1
cdr3_aa: CSVDPGYTGELFF
cdr3_nt: TGCAGCGTTGATCCCGGCTACACCGGGGAGCTGTTTTTT